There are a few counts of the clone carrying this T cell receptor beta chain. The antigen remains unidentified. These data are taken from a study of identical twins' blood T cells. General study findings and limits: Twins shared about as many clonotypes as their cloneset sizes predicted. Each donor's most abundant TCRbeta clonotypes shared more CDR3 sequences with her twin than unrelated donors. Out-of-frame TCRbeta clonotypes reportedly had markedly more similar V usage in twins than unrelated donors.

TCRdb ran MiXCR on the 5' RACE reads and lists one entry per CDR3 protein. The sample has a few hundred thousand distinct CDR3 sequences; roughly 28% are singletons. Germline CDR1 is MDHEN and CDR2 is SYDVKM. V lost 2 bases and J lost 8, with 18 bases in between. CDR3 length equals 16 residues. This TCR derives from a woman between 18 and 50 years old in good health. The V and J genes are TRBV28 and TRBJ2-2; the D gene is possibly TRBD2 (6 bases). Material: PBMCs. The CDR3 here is CASSLGGTPIRGELFF. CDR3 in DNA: TGTGCCAGCAGTTTAGGCGGGACTCCGATAAGGGGGGAGCTGTTTTTT.